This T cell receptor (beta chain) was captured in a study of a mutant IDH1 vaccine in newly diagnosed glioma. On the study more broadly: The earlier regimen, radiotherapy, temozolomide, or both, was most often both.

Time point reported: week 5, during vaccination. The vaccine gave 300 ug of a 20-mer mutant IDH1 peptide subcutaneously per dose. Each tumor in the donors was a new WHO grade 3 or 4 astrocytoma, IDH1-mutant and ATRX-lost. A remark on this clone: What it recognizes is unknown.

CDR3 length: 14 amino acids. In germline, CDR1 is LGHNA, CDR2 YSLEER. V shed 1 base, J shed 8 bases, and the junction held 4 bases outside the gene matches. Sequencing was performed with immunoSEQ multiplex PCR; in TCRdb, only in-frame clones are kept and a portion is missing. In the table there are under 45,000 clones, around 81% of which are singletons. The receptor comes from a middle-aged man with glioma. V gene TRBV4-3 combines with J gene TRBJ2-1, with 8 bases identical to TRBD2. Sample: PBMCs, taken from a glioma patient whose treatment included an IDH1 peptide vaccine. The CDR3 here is CASSQAGLVYEQFF. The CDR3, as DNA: TGCGCCAGCAGCCAAGCGGGACTAGTTTATGAGCAGTTCTTC.